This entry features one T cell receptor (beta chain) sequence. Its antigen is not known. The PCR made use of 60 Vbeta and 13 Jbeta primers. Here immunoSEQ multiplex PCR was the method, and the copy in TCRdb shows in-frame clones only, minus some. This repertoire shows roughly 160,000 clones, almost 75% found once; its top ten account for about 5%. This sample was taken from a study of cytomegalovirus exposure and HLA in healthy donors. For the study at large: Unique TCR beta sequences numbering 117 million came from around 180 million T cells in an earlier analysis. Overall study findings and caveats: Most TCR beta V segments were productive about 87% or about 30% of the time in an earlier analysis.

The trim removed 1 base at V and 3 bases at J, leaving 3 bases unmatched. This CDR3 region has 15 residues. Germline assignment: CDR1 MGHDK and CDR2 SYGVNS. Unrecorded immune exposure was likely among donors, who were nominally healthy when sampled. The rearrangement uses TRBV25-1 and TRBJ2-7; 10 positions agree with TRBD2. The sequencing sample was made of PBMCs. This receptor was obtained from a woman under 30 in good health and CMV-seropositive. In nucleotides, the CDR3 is TGTGCCAGCAGTGAATCGGCTAGCGGGGGCTACGAGCAGTACTTC. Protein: CASSESASGGYEQYF.